This TCR beta chain was documented in a study of blood T cell repertoires in COVID-19. Study overall: The United States, Italy and Spain provided the acute and convalescent COVID-19 samples. Sample material is recorded as cDNA or gDNA derived from T cells, B-cell-depleted T cells, or PBMCs.

Looked up from germline, CDR1 is KGHDR and CDR2 is SFDVKD. J was trimmed by 5 bases and V by 3 bases; bases with no gene match: 4. CDR3 length equals 16 residues. Per the study methods: Reference gene primers were amplified, and this amplification served to estimate nucleated cell counts. Sequencing was performed with immunoSEQ multiplex PCR; in TCRdb, only in-frame clones are kept and a portion is missing. V, J and clone size were drawn from that table, and D and trimming were deduced from the DNA. The sample records 270,000 or so clones, under 90% being singletons. What was sequenced was peripheral blood. The sequence derives from a woman aged 55-69 years with active or convalescent COVID-19. J is TRBJ2-2 and V is TRBV24-1; 11 nucleotides agree with TRBD2. CDR3 DNA sequence: TGTGCCACCAGTGATACCGGACTAGCGGGTACCGGGGAGCTGTTTTTT. This translates into CATSDTGLAGTGELFF.